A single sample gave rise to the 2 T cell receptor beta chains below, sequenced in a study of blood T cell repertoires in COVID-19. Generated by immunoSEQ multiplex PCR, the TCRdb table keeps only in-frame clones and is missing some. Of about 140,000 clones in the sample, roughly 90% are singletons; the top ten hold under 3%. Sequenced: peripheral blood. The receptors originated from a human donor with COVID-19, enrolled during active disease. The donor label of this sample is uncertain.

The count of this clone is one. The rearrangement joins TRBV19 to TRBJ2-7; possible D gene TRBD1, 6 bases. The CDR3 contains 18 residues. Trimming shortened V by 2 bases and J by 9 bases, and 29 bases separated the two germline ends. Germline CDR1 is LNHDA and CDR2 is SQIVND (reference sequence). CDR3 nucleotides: TGTGCCAGTAGTATAAAAGCCCCGACAGGAATGACTGGAGTTAGGCAGTACTTC. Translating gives CASSIKAPTGMTGVRQYF.

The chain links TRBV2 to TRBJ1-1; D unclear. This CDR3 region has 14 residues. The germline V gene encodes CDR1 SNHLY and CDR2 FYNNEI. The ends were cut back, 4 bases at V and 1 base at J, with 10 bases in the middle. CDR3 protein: CASSGLLANTEAFF. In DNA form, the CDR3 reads TGTGCCAGCAGTGGGCTCTTAGCGAACACTGAAGCTTTCTTT.